A single sample is the source of the 7 T cell receptor beta chains below, sequenced in a study of blood T cell repertoires in COVID-19 (TCRdb year 2020). The library was prepared using the immunoSEQ multiplex PCR assay. Not all clones reach the TCRdb copy of this immuneACCESS table, which keeps in-frame sequences only. Checked studies attribute under half of the gap to unresolved V genes and leave the rest unexplained. The sample table shows around 71,000 clones, and roughly 85% are seen once. The ten largest clones add up to under 6% of the sample. Sequencing input: peripheral blood. The receptors derive from a man older than 75 with acute or convalescent COVID-19.

The chain uses TRBV7-2 and TRBJ2-5, with 9 bases lining up with TRBD2. The junction had 14 bases not matched to a gene; V was cut back by 5 bases and J by 7 bases. CDR1 SGHTA and CDR2 FQGNSA come from the germline V gene. This CDR3 comprises 16 residues. This CDR3 is CASSAFSGGPSTTQYF. The CDR3 region has the DNA TGTGCCAGCAGCGCGTTTAGCGGGGGCCCCTCTACGACCCAGTACTTC.

The chain uses TRBV5-1 and TRBJ2-5, with 10 bases lining up with TRBD1. This CDR3 has 15 amino acids. Trimming cost V 4 bases and J 5 bases; bases outside gene matches: 8. Germline V gene lookup returns CDR1 SGHRS and CDR2 YFSETQ. The CDR3 DNA is TGCGCCAGCAGCAAGGGACAGGGGTTAAGGGAGACCCAGTACTTC. Protein product: CASSKGQGLRETQYF.

The chain uses TRBV5-5 and TRBJ2-1; D is unresolved. CDR3 length equals 14 residues. Germline V gene sequence: CDR1 SGHKS, CDR2 YYEKEE (reference sequence). V was shortened by 0 bases and J by 4 bases, with 8 bases between the two germline ends. The DNA of the CDR3 is TGTGCCAGCAGCTTGGTCGGTACTTACAATGAGCAGTTCTTC. Amino acid sequence: CASSLVGTYNEQFF. Complete variable domain (other parts from reference TRBV5-5 and TRBJ2-1): DAGVTQSPTHLIKTRGQQVTLRCSPISGHKSVSWYQQVLGQGPQFIFQYYEKEERGRGNFPDRFSARQFPNYSSELNVNALLLGDSALYLCASSLVGTYNEQFFGPGTRLTVL.

The J gene is TRBJ2-7, the V gene TRBV7-2, with 9 bases fitting TRBD1. The CDR3 contains 14 residues. V lost 5 bases and J lost 1; bases outside the gene matches: 3. CDR1 and CDR2 from the germline V gene are SGHTA and FQGNSA. The CDR3 nucleotides read TGTGCCAGCAGCCCGACAGGGGGGTCCTACGAGCAGTACTTC. It is translated as CASSPTGGSYEQYF.

The chain carries TRBV3-1 (or the pseudogene TRBV3-2) and TRBJ2-7; 10 bases agree with TRBD2. Per germline, CDR1 LGHDT and CDR2 YNNKEL (reference sequence). The CDR3 is 15 residues long. The V segment lost 1 base and the J segment 3 bases; nucleotides outside the gene matches: 3. The DNA for the CDR3 is TGTGCCAGCAGCCAAGGGTCTAGCGGGGGCTACGAGCAGTACTTC. It is translated as CASSQGSSGGYEQYF.

The chain uses TRBV5-1 and TRBJ2-2, with D perhaps TRBD1 (6 bases). Germline CDR1 and CDR2: SGHRS and YFSETQ. This CDR3 is built from 16 residues. Trimming pared 3 bases from V and 0 bases from J, leaving 12 bases between. This CDR3 is CASSWDILPNTGELFF. In nucleotides, the CDR3 is TGCGCCAGCAGCTGGGACATCCTTCCGAACACCGGGGAGCTGTTTTTT.

This rearrangement joins TRBV6-5 to TRBJ1-4; 7 bases are a match to TRBD1. The CDR3 runs to 14 residues. The germline V gene has CDR1 MNHEY and CDR2 SVGAGI. Trimming took 8 bases from V and 7 from J; bases not matched to a gene: 10. The CDR3 loop reads CASHSGQAGEKLFF. In nucleotides, the CDR3 is TGTGCCAGCCATTCTGGACAGGCCGGTGAAAAACTGTTTTTT.